The present entry profiles one T cell receptor (beta chain) with its context. This specimen comes from a study of T cell changes during pregnancy in multiple sclerosis. Sequencing was performed with immunoSEQ multiplex PCR; in TCRdb, only in-frame clones are kept and a portion is missing. The sample lists some 75,000 clones; roughly 96% were seen once. Trimming shortened V by 0 bases and J by 8 bases, and 10 bases separated the two germline ends. This CDR3 is 13 amino acids long. Germline CDR1 reads LGHNA; CDR2 reads YSLEER. This chain links TRBV4-3 with TRBJ1-2; weak D call: TRBD1 (5 bases). The TCR sequence derives from a female donor with multiple sclerosis, enrolled in a pregnancy study. Sequenced here: peripheral blood, sampled in the second trimester of pregnancy. The CDR3 region has the DNA TGCGCCAGCAGCCAAGAACGGGGGAACGGCTACACCTTC. Translation: CASSQERGNGYTF.